A single sample is the source of the 15 T cell receptor beta chains below, sequenced in a study of cytomegalovirus exposure and HLA in healthy donors. Generated by immunoSEQ multiplex PCR, the TCRdb table keeps only in-frame clones and is missing some. This sample has under 300,000 clones; 65% to 90% occur once, and the top ten carry 1%. The sequenced material came from PBMCs. These receptor sequences come from a woman aged 18-35 years in good health and CMV-seronegative.

The V gene is TRBV6-5, the J gene TRBJ1-1; 8 nucleotides agree with TRBD1. Germline-derived CDR1 and CDR2 are MNHEY and SVGAGI. The CDR3 spans 16 residues. V dropped 1 base and J dropped 1; count of bases not matched to a gene: 5. Here the CDR3 reads CASSYLAGGRNTEAFF. CDR3 sequence (DNA): TGTGCCAGCAGTTACTTGGCAGGGGGCCGGAACACTGAAGCTTTCTTT.

In nucleotides, the CDR3 is TGTGCCAGCAGCGCAAGCTTGGCGGCCGTCACAGATACGCAGTATTTT. It specifies CASSASLAAVTDTQYF. The J gene is TRBJ2-3, the V gene TRBV9, with D unclear. Trimming left V 3 bases short and J 2 bases short, with 16 bases between. CDR3 size: 16 residues. Germline V lookup: CDR1 SGDLS, CDR2 YYNGEE. Full variable domain (rest looked up from reference TRBV9 and TRBJ2-3): DSGVTQTPKHLITATGQRVTLRCSPRSGDLSVYWYQQSLDQGLQFLIQYYNGEERAKGNILERFSAQQFPDLHSELNLSSLELGDSALYFCASSASLAAVTDTQYFGPGTRLTVL.

The chain recombines TRBV4-1 with TRBJ1-2; D not resolved. The CDR3 has 14 residues. CDR1 and CDR2 from the germline V gene are MGHRA and YSYEKL. The germline V and J ends were trimmed by 2 bases and 0 bases, with 7 bases remaining between them. The CDR3 sequence: CASSQLQTNYGYTF. CDR3 in DNA: TGCGCCAGCAGCCAACTACAGACTAACTATGGCTACACCTTC.

The genes are TRBV30 and TRBJ1-1, with 8 bases that match TRBD1. With V trimmed by 7 bases and J by 0 bases, 10 bases remained unmatched. Germline V gene lookup returns CDR1 GTSNPN and CDR2 SVGIG (reference sequence). The CDR3 sequence is 15 residues long. For the CDR3, the DNA is TGTGCCTTGACAGGGGACGGTGGGATGAACACTGAAGCTTTCTTT. Its translation: CALTGDGGMNTEAFF.

This chain connects TRBV13 to TRBJ2-1; 9 bases line up with TRBD2. Germline V gene data show CDR1 as PRHDT and CDR2 as FYEKMQ (reference sequence). The ends lost 5 bases at V and 4 bases at J; junction bases unmatched: 12. This CDR3 has 17 residues. The CDR3 sequence is CASSPDYSGGRYNEQFF. The CDR3 coding sequence is TGTGCCAGCAGCCCGGACTATAGCGGGGGCCGATACAATGAGCAGTTCTTC.

The chain joins TRBV7-9 to TRBJ2-1; 9 bases fit TRBD1. Germline CDR1 reads SEHNR; CDR2 reads FQNEAQ (reference sequence). This CDR3 has 17 amino acids. V lost 5 bases, J lost 9 bases, and 17 bases stayed unmatched. CDR3 sequence reads: CASSPALGGQGYSEQFF. The DNA of the CDR3 is TGTGCCAGCAGCCCAGCTCTGGGGGGACAGGGTTATTCTGAGCAGTTCTTC.

V and J are TRBV19 and TRBJ1-1, with a tentative D call TRBD1 (5 bases). Trimming removed 0 bases at V and 5 bases at J, with 10 bases between. Germline values: CDR1 LNHDA, CDR2 SQIVND (reference sequence). The CDR3 extends over 14 amino acids. This CDR3 reads CASSIDSGGTEAFF. In DNA, the CDR3 is TGTGCCAGTAGTATAGATTCTGGGGGGACTGAAGCTTTCTTT. Drawing the rest from reference TRBV19 and TRBJ1-1, the complete variable domain is DGGITQSPKYLFRKEGQNVTLSCEQNLNHDAMYWYRQDPGQGLRLIYYSQIVNDFQKGDIAEGYSVSREKKESFPLTVTSAQKNPTAFYLCASSIDSGGTEAFFGQGTRLTVV.

The V call is TRBV30, the J call TRBJ1-5; tentative D call: TRBD1 (6 bases). In germline, CDR1 is GTSNPN, CDR2 SVGIG (reference sequence). V was clipped by 2 bases and J by 7 bases, with 15 bases between them. The CDR3 loop spans 14 amino acids. CDR3 region: CAWSQAGGFQPQHF. The DNA of the CDR3 is TGTGCCTGGAGTCAGGCGGGGGGCTTCCAGCCCCAGCATTTT.

The chain uses TRBV7-8 and TRBJ2-3; 9 bases are a match to TRBD1. The V gene end was trimmed by 5 bases and the J gene end by 3 bases; junction bases not matched to a gene: 6. This CDR3 has 15 residues. Germline V gives CDR1 SGHVS, CDR2 FQNEAQ. CDR3 coding DNA: TGTGCCAGCAGCCCACAGGGGGCGCTTACAGATACGCAGTATTTT. This sequence encodes CASSPQGALTDTQYF.

V is TRBV28 and J is TRBJ2-5; 8 nucleotides line up with TRBD2. Trimming removed 7 bases from V and 2 bases from J; junction bases left unmatched: 9. The germline V gene encodes CDR1 MDHEN and CDR2 SYDVKM. This CDR3 contains 15 residues. This CDR3 is CASTGGTRGQETQYF. The DNA for the CDR3 is TGTGCCAGCACCGGAGGGACTAGGGGACAAGAGACCCAGTACTTC.

The chain combines TRBV11-1 with TRBJ2-7; 9 bases are a match to TRBD1. CDR1 and CDR2 from the germline V gene are SGHAT and FQDESV (reference sequence). V dropped 5 bases and J dropped 3; count of bases not matched to a gene: 11. This CDR3 contains 16 residues. The chain's CDR3 is CASSLDRGTEDYEQYF. For the CDR3, the DNA is TGTGCCAGCAGCCTGGACAGGGGCACCGAAGACTACGAGCAGTACTTC.

V gene TRBV30 combines with J gene TRBJ1-1, with D possibly TRBD1 on 6 matching bases. The CDR3 has 13 amino acids. V lost 5 bases to trimming and J lost 1 base, with 11 bases between them. CDR1 is GTSNPN and CDR2 is SVGIG in the germline V gene (reference sequence). DNA of the CDR3: TGTGCCTGGGGCCACAGGGCGAACACTGAAGCTTTCTTT. This encodes CAWGHRANTEAFF.

The J gene is TRBJ2-7, the V gene TRBV4-1; possibly TRBD1 for D (6 bases). Trimming removed 5 bases from V and 0 bases from J, with 23 bases in between. The CDR3 totals 18 residues. From germline, CDR1 is MGHRA and CDR2 YSYEKL. CDR3 sequence: CASSEHSTGYESSYEQYF. CDR3 DNA: TGCGCCAGCAGCGAACATTCAACAGGGTACGAGAGCTCCTACGAGCAGTACTTC.

V gene TRBV11-3 combines with J gene TRBJ1-2; TRBD1 is a possible D gene (5 bases). This CDR3 is built from 15 residues. Trimming shortened V by 4 bases and J by 5 bases, and 17 bases separated the two germline ends. The V gene's germline CDR1 is SGHNT and CDR2 YENEEA. The CDR3 protein is CASSSKSGVIYGYTF. The CDR3 DNA reads as TGTGCCAGCAGCTCCAAGTCGGGGGTTATTTATGGCTACACCTTC.

This chain joins TRBV28 and TRBJ1-3; no definite D call. Germline V CDR1 and CDR2: MDHEN, SYDVKM. CDR3 size: 14 residues. V was trimmed by 4 bases and J by 0 bases, leaving 7 bases between them. CDR3 nucleotides: TGTGCCAGCAGTTCGGTAACCTCTGGAAACACCATATATTTT. Translated: CASSSVTSGNTIYF.